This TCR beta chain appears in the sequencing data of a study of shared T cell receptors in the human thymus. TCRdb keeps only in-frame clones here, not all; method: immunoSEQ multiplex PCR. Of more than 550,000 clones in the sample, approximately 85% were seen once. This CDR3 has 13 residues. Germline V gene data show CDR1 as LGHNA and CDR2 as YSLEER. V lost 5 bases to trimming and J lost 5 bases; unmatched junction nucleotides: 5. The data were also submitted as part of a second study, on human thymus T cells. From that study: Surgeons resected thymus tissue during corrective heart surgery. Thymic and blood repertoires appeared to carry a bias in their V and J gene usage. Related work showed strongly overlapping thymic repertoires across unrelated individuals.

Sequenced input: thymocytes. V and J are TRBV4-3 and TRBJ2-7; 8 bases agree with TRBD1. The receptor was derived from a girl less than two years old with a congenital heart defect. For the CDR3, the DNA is TGCGCCAGCAGCTACGAACAGGGGGACGAGCAGTACTTC. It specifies CASSYEQGDEQYF.